Following are 29 T cell receptor beta chains from one sample sequenced in a study of Graves' ophthalmopathy and Graves' hyperthyroidism. RNA transcripts were the template, and TCR beta CDR3 regions were amplified from them. Scientists carried out first-round RT-PCR using HTBI primers and then a second-round multiplex PCR. TCRdb re-derived calls from the multiplex PCR reads in MiXCR, one entry per CDR3 protein. The table lists hundreds of thousands of distinct CDR3 sequences, about 20% of them singletons, with approximately 7.7% in the top ten. Source material: peripheral blood. All receptors derive from a woman younger than 35 with stable Graves' hyperthyroidism. Some clones in this sample may be carry-over from other donors' samples.

Remarks on this clonotype: At one end the junction does not follow the germline gene, possibly because of a read error. V gene TRBV28 combines with J gene TRBJ2-5; 10 bases match TRBD2. Germline loops: CDR1 MDHEN, CDR2 SYDVKM. The CDR3 contains 15 residues. The CDR3 sequence: CASMPGLADQETKYF. The CDR3 nucleotides are TGTGCCAGCATGCCAGGACTAGCGGACCAAGAGACCAAGTACTTC.

This clonotype was seen repeatedly, ten times or more. The chain carries TRBV30 and TRBJ2-7; no firm D call. V gave up 3 bases and J gave up 0 bases, with 3 bases separating them. The CDR3 consists of 11 residues. Germline V lookup: CDR1 GTSNPN, CDR2 SVGIG (reference sequence). CDR3 residues: CAWRASYEQYF. DNA of the CDR3: TGTGCCTGGAGGGCCTCCTACGAGCAGTACTTC. The whole variable domain, filled in from reference TRBV30 and TRBJ2-7, reads SQTIHQWPATLVQPVGSPLSLECTVEGTSNPNLYWYRQAAGRGLQLLFYSVGIGQISSEVPQNLSASRPQDRQFILSSKKLLLSDSGFYLCAWRASYEQYFGPGTRLTVT.

This clonotype has a handful of counts. The rearrangement joins TRBV7-9 to TRBJ2-5; D assignment may be TRBD1 or TRBD2 (6 bases each). Germline CDR1 SEHNR, CDR2 FQNEAQ (reference sequence). The CDR3 length is 14 residues. V lost 7 bases to trimming and J lost 0 bases, with 12 bases between them. This CDR3 reads CASNRGPDQETQYF. The CDR3 DNA follows: TGTGCCAGCAATCGGGGGCCGGACCAAGAGACCCAGTACTTC.

The V call is TRBV12-3 or TRBV12-4, the J call TRBJ1-1, with TRBD1 matching 9 bases. J lost 6 bases, V lost 5 bases, and 4 bases had no gene match. This CDR3 spans 13 amino acids. The CDR3 reads CASSARTGAEAFF. The CDR3 DNA reads as TGTGCCAGCAGTGCAAGGACAGGGGCTGAAGCTTTCTTT.

The sample holds many counts of this clonotype. V usage is TRBV7-2 and J usage is TRBJ2-7; 8 nucleotides line up with TRBD1. V lost 4 bases and J lost 5; bases outside the gene matches: 4. CDR1 is SGHTA and CDR2 is FQGNSA in the germline V gene. The CDR3 loop spans 13 amino acids. DNA of the CDR3: TGTGCCAGCAGCTCAGACAGGGGTGACGAGCAGTACTTC. Its translation is CASSSDRGDEQYF.

Many counts were recorded for this clonotype. The rearrangement uses TRBV6-8 and TRBJ2-4; D gene ambiguous. The V gene lost 2 bases and the J gene lost 2 bases, with 13 bases spanning the gap. The CDR3 spans 16 residues. Germline CDR1 reads MNHGY; CDR2 reads SAAAGT. This CDR3 is CASSYVDARTKNIQYF. The CDR3 DNA reads TGTGCCAGCAGTTACGTAGATGCGCGTACCAAAAACATTCAGTACTTC.

This clonotype was seen more than once but under ten times. This sequence joins TRBV2 and TRBJ1-1, with unresolved D. Germline loops: CDR1 SNHLY, CDR2 FYNNEI. The V gene lost 10 bases and the J gene lost 0 bases, with 15 bases spanning the gap. The CDR3 has 14 residues. The CDR3 loop reads CATQEEPLNTEAFF. CDR3 coding DNA: TGTGCCACCCAGGAGGAGCCCCTGAACACTGAAGCTTTCTTT.

This clonotype showed up just a few times. J is TRBJ2-7 and V is TRBV19, with a weak D call TRBD2 (5 bases). Germline-derived CDR1 and CDR2 are LNHDA and SQIVND (reference sequence). CDR3 length: 11 residues. V gave up 6 bases and J gave up 5 bases, with 8 bases separating them. CDR3 amino acids: CASRKRDEQYF. CDR3 coding DNA: TGTGCCAGTAGGAAGAGGGACGAGCAGTACTTC.

This clonotype appeared a few times. The chain couples TRBV28 to TRBJ1-2; the match to TRBD1 covers 9 bases. The V and J ends lost 5 bases and 4 bases, in that order; junction bases with no gene match: 5. CDR1 is MDHEN and CDR2 is SYDVKM in the germline V gene. This CDR3 is built from 14 residues. CDR3 region: CASSAGQGVYGYTF. The CDR3 region has the DNA TGTGCCAGCAGTGCGGGACAGGGAGTCTATGGCTACACCTTC.

This clonotype was observed many times. The V call is TRBV5-1, the J call TRBJ2-2; TRBD2 aligns across 10 bases. This CDR3 contains 15 residues. Germline CDR1 reads SGHRS; CDR2 reads YFSETQ. V lost 0 bases, J lost 4 bases, and 0 bases stayed unmatched. The CDR3 spells CASSLERGGTGELFF. CDR3 bases: TGCGCCAGCAGCTTGGAGCGGGGGGGCACCGGGGAGCTGTTTTTT. Based on the CDR3 plus reference TRBV5-1 and TRBJ2-2, the full variable domain is KAGVTQTPRYLIKTRGQQVTLSCSPISGHRSVSWYQQTPGQGLQFLFEYFSETQRNKGNFPGRFSGRQFSNSRSEMNVSTLELGDSALYLCASSLERGGTGELFFGEGSRLTVL.

J is TRBJ1-1 and V is TRBV12-3 or TRBV12-4, with D possibly matching TRBD1 (5 bases). The V end was cut by 5 bases, the J end by 7 bases, with 17 bases between. CDR3 length: 14 amino acids. The CDR3 loop is CASSPRGRVGEAFF. The CDR3 DNA reads TGTGCCAGCAGTCCCCGGGGCAGGGTTGGTGAAGCTTTCTTT.

CDR3 sequence: CASSATGTSGQQYF. The CDR3 DNA is TGTGCCAGCAGCGCGACCGGGACTAGCGGACAGCAGTACTTC. The rearrangement links TRBV5-6 to TRBJ2-7; 11 nucleotides match TRBD2. The CDR3 totals 14 residues. Germline V gene data show CDR1 as SGHDT and CDR2 as YYEEEE. The trim removed 4 bases at V and 8 bases at J, leaving 8 bases unmatched.

This clonotype was picked up many times. The chain is built from TRBV5-1 and TRBJ1-2, with no clear D. Germline CDR1 reads SGHRS; CDR2 reads YFSETQ. Trimming took 2 bases from V and 0 from J, leaving 2 bases between them. This CDR3 has 12 amino acids. The CDR3 loop is CASSLPNYGYTF. In DNA form, the CDR3 reads TGCGCCAGCAGCTTACCTAACTATGGCTACACCTTC.

The genes are TRBV25-1 and TRBJ2-5; the D is unclear. CDR1 MGHDK and CDR2 SYGVNS come from the germline V gene. V was pared by 1 base and J by 12 bases, with 18 bases between. The CDR3 sequence is 14 residues long. CDR3 loop: CASSEWVAERQKYF. The CDR3 region has the DNA TGTGCCAGCAGTGAATGGGTAGCCGAGCGTCAAAAGTACTTC.

The V call is TRBV30, the J call TRBJ2-7, with unresolved D. The germline CDR1 and CDR2 sequences are GTSNPN and SVGIG (reference sequence). Trimming took 3 bases from V and 4 from J, leaving 7 bases between them. The CDR3 extends over 11 amino acids. CDR3 DNA: TGTGCCTGGAGAGGTCTATACGAGCAGTACTTC. Protein: CAWRGLYEQYF.

This rearrangement joins TRBV5-1 to TRBJ2-4; D not resolved. Germline CDR1 SGHRS, CDR2 YFSETQ. Deletions cut 0 bases from V and 0 bases from J, with 7 bases between. There are 15 residues in the CDR3. The CDR3 spells CASSLGKGAKNIQYF. The CDR3 bases are TGCGCCAGCAGCTTGGGCAAAGGAGCCAAAAACATTCAGTACTTC.

This clonotype was observed many times. At one end, the junction sequence differs from germline, possibly due to a read error. The genes are TRBV6-1 and TRBJ2-4; D possibly matches TRBD1 or TRBD2 (5 bases each). Germline assignment: CDR1 MNHNS and CDR2 SASEGT. The CDR3 has 15 residues. CDR3 loop: CASRRTIGTENIKYF. CDR3 sequence (DNA): TGTGCCAGCAGGCGGACGATTGGGACGGAAAACATTAAGTACTTC.

Concerning this clonotype: The junction differs from germline at one of its ends, possibly a read error. The chain carries TRBV6-5 and TRBJ1-1; tentatively, D is TRBD1 (6 bases). This CDR3 is 15 amino acids long. Per the germline V gene, CDR1 is MNHEY and CDR2 is SVGAGI. The CDR3 nucleotides read TGTGCCAGCAGTTCGAGTAGGGGGGGGAACACTGAAGCTTGCTTT. This translates into CASSSSRGGNTEACF.

The chain uses TRBV5-6 and TRBJ1-2; weak D call: TRBD1 (6 bases). The germline V and J ends were trimmed by 5 bases and 0 bases, with 14 bases remaining between them. Germline assignment: CDR1 SGHDT and CDR2 YYEEEE. The CDR3 covers 15 residues. Here the CDR3 reads CASRLTGDANYGYTF. The CDR3, as DNA: TGTGCCAGCAGATTGACAGGAGACGCTAACTATGGCTACACCTTC.

This chain links TRBV4-1 with TRBJ1-5; D perhaps matches TRBD1 (6 bases). Per the germline V gene, CDR1 is MGHRA and CDR2 is YSYEKL. The CDR3 is made up of 16 amino acids. V dropped 0 bases and J dropped 4 bases, with 13 bases sitting between them. CDR3 loop: CASSQDFGGLNQPQHF. Here the CDR3 DNA reads TGCGCCAGCAGCCAAGACTTTGGGGGCCTTAATCAGCCCCAGCATTTT.

The genes are TRBV6-1 and TRBJ1-6, with D unclear. V dropped 6 bases and J dropped 7 bases, with 10 bases sitting between them. CDR3 size: 13 residues. Germline lookup yields CDR1 MNHNS and CDR2 SASEGT. Here the CDR3 reads CASRALANSPLHF. The CDR3 nucleotides read TGTGCCAGCAGAGCACTAGCCAATTCACCCCTCCACTTT.

The chain is built from TRBV6-1 and TRBJ2-7; maybe TRBD1 (6 bases). Trimming pared 8 bases from V and 7 bases from J, leaving 21 bases between. This CDR3 comprises 14 residues. The germline V gene encodes CDR1 MNHNS and CDR2 SASEGT. The CDR3 DNA is TGTGCCAGCCCCGATGAAGGGGACATAGGGGAGCAGTACTTC. Amino acids: CASPDEGDIGEQYF.

The chain combines TRBV5-1 with TRBJ2-2, with TRBD2 identical over 12 bases. CDR1 is SGHRS and CDR2 is YFSETQ in the germline V gene. The V segment lost 4 bases and the J segment 5 bases; nucleotides outside the gene matches: 6. The CDR3 spans 16 residues. In nucleotides, the CDR3 is TGCGCCAGCAGCCCCGGACTAGCGGGATGGACCGGGGAGCTGTTTTTT. This codes for CASSPGLAGWTGELFF. The complete variable domain, with remaining parts taken from reference TRBV5-1 and TRBJ2-2, reads KAGVTQTPRYLIKTRGQQVTLSCSPISGHRSVSWYQQTPGQGLQFLFEYFSETQRNKGNFPGRFSGRQFSNSRSEMNVSTLELGDSALYLCASSPGLAGWTGELFFGEGSRLTVL.

V and J are TRBV6-1 and TRBJ2-2, with 8 nucleotides matching TRBD1. Germline V gene data show CDR1 as MNHNS and CDR2 as SASEGT. Trimming cost V 7 bases and J 5 bases; bases outside gene matches: 6. The CDR3 consists of 14 residues. CDR3 loop: CASKWTGRTGELFF. The DNA for the CDR3 is TGTGCCAGCAAGTGGACAGGGCGGACCGGGGAGCTGTTTTTT.

Ten or more counts support this clonotype. The chain uses TRBV18 and TRBJ1-5, with D unresolved. Trimming removed 1 base at V and 8 bases at J, with 15 bases between. In germline, CDR1 is KGHSH, CDR2 LQKENI. The CDR3 covers 15 residues. CDR3 nucleotides: TGTGCCAGCTCACCACGTGTCGCCCAAGGTGAGCCCCAGCATTTT. Its translation: CASSPRVAQGEPQHF.

The chain is built from TRBV7-2 and TRBJ2-7; 7 bases align to TRBD1. V lost 0 bases and J lost 2; bases outside the gene matches: 4. This CDR3 is built from 15 residues. The germline V gene has CDR1 SGHTA and CDR2 FQGNSA. CDR3 DNA sequence: TGTGCCAGCAGCTTAGCAGGGACAGACACCTACGAGCAGTACTTC. This gives the protein CASSLAGTDTYEQYF. Drawing the rest from reference TRBV7-2 and TRBJ2-7, the complete variable domain is GAGVSQSPSNKVTEKGKDVELRCDPISGHTALYWYRQSLGQGLEFLIYFQGNSAPDKSGLPSDRFSAERTGGSVSTLTIQRTQQEDSAVYLCASSLAGTDTYEQYFGPGTRLTVT.

This clonotype came up once. This may stem from a read error, because a much larger clone lies one nucleotide away. The chain uses TRBV6-5 and TRBJ1-3; 7 bases map to TRBD1. The CDR3 runs 14 residues. Germline V CDR1 and CDR2: MNHEY, SVGAGI. Here the CDR3 DNA reads TGTGCCAGCAGTTACCGACAGGGAGGAAACACCATATCTTTT. Protein: CASSYRQGGNTISF.

This clonotype was observed many times. The J gene is TRBJ1-1, the V gene TRBV6-1; possibly TRBD1 for D (6 bases). The CDR3 totals 16 residues. The V gene's germline CDR1 is MNHNS and CDR2 SASEGT. V shed 2 bases and J shed 5 bases, with 18 bases lying between them. The CDR3 sequence: CASSESVRPGATEAFF. The DNA for the CDR3 is TGTGCCAGCAGTGAAAGTGTCCGGCCGGGGGCAACTGAAGCTTTCTTT.

CDR3 nucleotide sequence: TGCAGCGTTCAACGACGTTCCTACGAGCAGTACTTC. Residues: CSVQRRSYEQYF. The genes are TRBV29-1 and TRBJ2-7; no clear D. The CDR3 is 12 amino acids. Trimming left V 5 bases short and J 1 base short, with 9 bases between. Per germline, CDR1 SQVTM and CDR2 ANQGSEA.